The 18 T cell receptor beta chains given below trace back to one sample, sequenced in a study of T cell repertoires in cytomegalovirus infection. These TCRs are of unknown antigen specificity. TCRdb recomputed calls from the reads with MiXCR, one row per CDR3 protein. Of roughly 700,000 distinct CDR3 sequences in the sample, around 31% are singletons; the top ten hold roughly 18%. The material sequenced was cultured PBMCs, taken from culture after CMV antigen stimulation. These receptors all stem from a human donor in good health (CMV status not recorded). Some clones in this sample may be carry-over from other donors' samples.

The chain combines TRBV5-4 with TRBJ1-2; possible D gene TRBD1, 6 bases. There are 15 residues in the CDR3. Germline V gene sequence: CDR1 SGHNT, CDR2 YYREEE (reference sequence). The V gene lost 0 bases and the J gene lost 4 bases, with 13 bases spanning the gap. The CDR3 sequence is CASSLAGGRGYGYTF. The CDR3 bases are TGTGCCAGCAGCTTGGCTGGGGGCAGGGGCTATGGCTACACCTTC.

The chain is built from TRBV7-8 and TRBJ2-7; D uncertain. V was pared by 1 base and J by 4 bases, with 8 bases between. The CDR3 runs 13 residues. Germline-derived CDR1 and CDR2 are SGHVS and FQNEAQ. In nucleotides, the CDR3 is TGTGCCAGCAGCTTAGGTATCGCTTACGAGCAGTACTTC. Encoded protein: CASSLGIAYEQYF.

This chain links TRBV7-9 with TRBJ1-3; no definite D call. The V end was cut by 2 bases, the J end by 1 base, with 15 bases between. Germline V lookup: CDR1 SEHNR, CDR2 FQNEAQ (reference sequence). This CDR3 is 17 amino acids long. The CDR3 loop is CASSLMSGRRSGNTIYF. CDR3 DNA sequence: TGTGCCAGCAGCTTAATGTCAGGCAGGAGATCTGGAAACACCATATATTTT.

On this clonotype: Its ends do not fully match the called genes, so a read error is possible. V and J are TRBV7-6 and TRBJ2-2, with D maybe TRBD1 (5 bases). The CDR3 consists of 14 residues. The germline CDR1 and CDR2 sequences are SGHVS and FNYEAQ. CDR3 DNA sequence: TGTTCCAGCAGCCTGTTCGCAGGGTCCGGGGAGCTGTTTTTT. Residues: CSSSLFAGSGELFF.

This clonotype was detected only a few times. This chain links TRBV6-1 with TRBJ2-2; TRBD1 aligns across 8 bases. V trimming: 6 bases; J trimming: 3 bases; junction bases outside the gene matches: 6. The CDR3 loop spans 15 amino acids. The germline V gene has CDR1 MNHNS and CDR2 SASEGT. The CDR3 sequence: CASRRRQGYTGELFF. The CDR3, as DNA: TGTGCCAGCAGACGCCGACAGGGGTACACCGGGGAGCTGTTTTTT.

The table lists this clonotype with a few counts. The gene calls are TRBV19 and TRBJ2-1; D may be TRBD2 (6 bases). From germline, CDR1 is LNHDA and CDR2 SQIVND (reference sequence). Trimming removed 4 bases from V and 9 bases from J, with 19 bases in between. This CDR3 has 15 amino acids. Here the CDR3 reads CASSTHRGNWGEQFF. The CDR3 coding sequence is TGTGCCAGTAGTACCCACCGGGGGAACTGGGGTGAGCAGTTCTTC.

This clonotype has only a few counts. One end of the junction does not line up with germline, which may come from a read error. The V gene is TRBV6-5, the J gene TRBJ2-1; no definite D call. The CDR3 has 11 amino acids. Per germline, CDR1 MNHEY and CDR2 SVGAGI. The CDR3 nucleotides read TGTGCCAGCATTTACATGGGGGAGCAGTTCTTC. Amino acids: CASIYMGEQFF.

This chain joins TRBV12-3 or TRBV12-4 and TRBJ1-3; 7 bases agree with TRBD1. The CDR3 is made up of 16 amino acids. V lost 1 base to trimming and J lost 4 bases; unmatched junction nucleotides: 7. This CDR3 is CASSLESGTAGNTIYF. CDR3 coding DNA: TGTGCCAGCAGTTTAGAATCCGGGACAGCGGGAAACACCATATATTTT.

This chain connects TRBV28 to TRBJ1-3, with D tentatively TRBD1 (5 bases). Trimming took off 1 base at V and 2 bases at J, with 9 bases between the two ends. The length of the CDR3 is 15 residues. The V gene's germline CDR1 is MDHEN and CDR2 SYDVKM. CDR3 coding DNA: TGTGCCAGCAGTTTATTTGTGGGACCTGGAAACACCATATATTTT. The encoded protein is CASSLFVGPGNTIYF.

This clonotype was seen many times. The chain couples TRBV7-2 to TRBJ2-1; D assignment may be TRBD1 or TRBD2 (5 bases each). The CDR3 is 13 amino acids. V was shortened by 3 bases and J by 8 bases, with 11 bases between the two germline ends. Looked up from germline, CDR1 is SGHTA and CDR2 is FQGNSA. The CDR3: CASSLGPPDEQFF. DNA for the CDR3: TGTGCCAGCAGCTTGGGACCGCCCGATGAGCAGTTCTTC.

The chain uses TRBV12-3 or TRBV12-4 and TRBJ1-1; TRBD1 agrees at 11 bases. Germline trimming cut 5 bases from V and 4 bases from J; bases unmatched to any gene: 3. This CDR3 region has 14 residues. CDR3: CASSGQGASTEAFF. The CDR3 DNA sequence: TGTGCCAGCAGTGGACAGGGGGCGAGCACTGAAGCTTTCTTT.

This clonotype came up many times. This CDR3 reads CASSLRTVQETQYF. CDR3 DNA: TGTGCCAGCAGCCTCCGGACTGTTCAAGAGACCCAGTACTTC. The chain joins TRBV7-2 to TRBJ2-5; a possible D gene is TRBD2 (5 bases). This CDR3 comprises 14 residues. Germline V lookup: CDR1 SGHTA, CDR2 FQGNSA. The germline V and J ends were trimmed by 5 bases and 2 bases, with 12 bases remaining between them. The complete variable domain, with remaining parts taken from reference TRBV7-2 and TRBJ2-5, reads GAGVSQSPSNKVTEKGKDVELRCDPISGHTALYWYRQSLGQGLEFLIYFQGNSAPDKSGLPSDRFSAERTGGSVSTLTIQRTQQEDSAVYLCASSLRTVQETQYFGPGTRLLVL.

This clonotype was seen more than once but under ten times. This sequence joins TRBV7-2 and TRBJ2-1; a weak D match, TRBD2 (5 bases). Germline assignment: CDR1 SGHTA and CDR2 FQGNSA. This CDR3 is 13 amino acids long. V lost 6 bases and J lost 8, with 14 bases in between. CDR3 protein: CASRHIASDEQFF. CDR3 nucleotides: TGTGCCAGCAGGCATATAGCGTCGGATGAGCAGTTCTTC. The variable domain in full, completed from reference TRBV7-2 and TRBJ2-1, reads GAGVSQSPSNKVTEKGKDVELRCDPISGHTALYWYRQSLGQGLEFLIYFQGNSAPDKSGLPSDRFSAERTGGSVSTLTIQRTQQEDSAVYLCASRHIASDEQFFGPGTRLTVL.

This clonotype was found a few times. In nucleotides, the CDR3 is TGTGCCAGCAGCTTAGTGGGCCTCTCGCATGAAAAACTGTTTTTT. Translating it yields CASSLVGLSHEKLFF. The chain couples TRBV7-6 to TRBJ1-4; D not resolved. CDR3 length: 15 residues. Germline CDR1 reads SGHVS; CDR2 reads FNYEAQ. The germline V and J ends were trimmed by 1 base and 6 bases, with 12 bases remaining between them.

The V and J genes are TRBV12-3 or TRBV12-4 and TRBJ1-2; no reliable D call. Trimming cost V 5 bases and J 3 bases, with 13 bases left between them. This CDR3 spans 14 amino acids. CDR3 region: CASSPSRVHYGYTF. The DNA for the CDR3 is TGTGCCAGCAGTCCTTCTCGGGTACACTATGGCTACACCTTC.

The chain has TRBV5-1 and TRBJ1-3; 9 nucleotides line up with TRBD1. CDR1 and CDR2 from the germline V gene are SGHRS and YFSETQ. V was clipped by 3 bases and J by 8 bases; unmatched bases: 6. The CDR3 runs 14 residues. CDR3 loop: CASSSRTGADTIYF. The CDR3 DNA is TGCGCCAGCAGCTCAAGGACAGGGGCCGACACCATATATTTT. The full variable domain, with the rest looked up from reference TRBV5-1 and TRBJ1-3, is KAGVTQTPRYLIKTRGQQVTLSCSPISGHRSVSWYQQTPGQGLQFLFEYFSETQRNKGNFPGRFSGRQFSNSRSEMNVSTLELGDSALYLCASSSRTGADTIYFGEGSWLTVV.

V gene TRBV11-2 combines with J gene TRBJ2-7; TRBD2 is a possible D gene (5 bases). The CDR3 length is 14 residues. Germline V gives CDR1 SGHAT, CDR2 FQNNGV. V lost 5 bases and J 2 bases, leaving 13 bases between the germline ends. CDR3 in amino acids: CASSPPEGAYEQYF. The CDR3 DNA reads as TGTGCCAGCAGCCCACCCGAGGGAGCCTACGAGCAGTACTTC.

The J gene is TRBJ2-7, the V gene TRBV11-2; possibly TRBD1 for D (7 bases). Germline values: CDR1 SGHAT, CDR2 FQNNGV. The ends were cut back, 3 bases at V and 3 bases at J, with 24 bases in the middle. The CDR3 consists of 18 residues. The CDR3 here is CASSFTAGGGREIYEQYF. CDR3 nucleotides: TGTGCCAGCAGCTTTACAGCAGGGGGAGGACGGGAGATCTACGAGCAGTACTTC.